The 19 T cell receptor beta chains presented below share a single source sample, sequenced in a study of response to subunit inactivated influenza vaccine. A single record per CDR3 protein comes from TCRdb applying MiXCR to the RT-PCR reads. The sample shows a few hundred thousand distinct CDR3 sequences, around 15% of them seen only once. The sample consisted of PBMCs from blood, taken approximately 13 days after vaccination. These receptors came from a man aged 45-60 years who received an inactivated influenza vaccine.

This chain joins TRBV4-2 and TRBJ2-1; 12 positions agree with TRBD2. The germline gives CDR1 LGHNA, CDR2 YNFKEQ. This CDR3 has 19 amino acids. The V and J ends lost 4 bases and 2 bases, in that order; junction bases with no gene match: 12. CDR3 residues: CASSPRRLAGGSTYNEQFF. The CDR3 bases are TGTGCCAGCAGCCCCCGGAGGCTAGCGGGGGGGTCGACCTACAATGAGCAGTTCTTC.

J is TRBJ1-1 and V is TRBV10-3, with a weak D call TRBD1 (5 bases). The CDR3 consists of 14 residues. Germline V gene sequence: CDR1 ENHRY, CDR2 SYGVKD. Trimming stripped 4 bases from V and 1 base from J, with 10 bases between. The CDR3 is CAISANQGNTEAFF. Here the CDR3 DNA reads TGTGCCATCAGTGCAAATCAGGGGAACACTGAAGCTTTCTTT.

The V and J genes are TRBV6-1 and TRBJ1-1; TRBD1 is a possible D gene (6 bases). This CDR3 has 14 amino acids. V lost 1 base, J lost 6 bases, and 12 bases lay in between. Germline loops: CDR1 MNHNS, CDR2 SASEGT. The CDR3 reads CASSEVGGLSEAFF. DNA for the CDR3: TGTGCCAGCAGTGAAGTGGGGGGCTTGTCTGAAGCTTTCTTT.

This clonotype was seen more than once but under ten times. This sequence joins TRBV25-1 and TRBJ2-7; a possible D gene is TRBD1 (5 bases). The CDR3 loop spans 15 amino acids. The germline gives CDR1 MGHDK, CDR2 SYGVNS. V lost 0 bases to trimming and J lost 4 bases, with 13 bases between them. The CDR3 DNA sequence: TGTGCCAGCAGTGAATATATTCCAGGGAAATACGAGCAGTACTTC. It is translated as CASSEYIPGKYEQYF.

This clonotype was counted between two and nine times. The V call is TRBV10-3, the J call TRBJ2-5; TRBD2 is a possible D gene (7 bases). The ends were cut back, 7 bases at V and 4 bases at J, with 13 bases in the middle. Germline loops: CDR1 ENHRY, CDR2 SYGVKD. CDR3 length: 13 amino acids. The CDR3 spells CAINSGGGETQYF. The CDR3 DNA reads TGTGCCATCAACTCGGGGGGCGGAGAGACCCAGTACTTC.

This clonotype was detected only a few times. The chain employs TRBV28 and TRBJ1-5; perhaps TRBD1 as D (5 bases). The CDR3 sequence is 14 residues long. Per germline, CDR1 MDHEN and CDR2 SYDVKM. With 3 bases removed from V and 7 bases from J, the gap between germline ends came to 13 bases. The CDR3 loop is CASSFVGARQPQHF. The CDR3 DNA reads TGTGCCAGCAGTTTTGTAGGGGCTAGGCAGCCCCAGCATTTT.

The chain combines TRBV5-5 with TRBJ2-7, with 9 bases aligning to TRBD1. The ends lost 3 bases at V and 2 bases at J; junction bases unmatched: 6. The CDR3 has 15 amino acids. The germline gives CDR1 SGHKS, CDR2 YYEKEE (reference sequence). The CDR3 bases are TGTGCCAGCAGCTCTTCGGACAGGGGACCCTACGAGCAGTACTTC. This sequence encodes CASSSSDRGPYEQYF.

The V gene is TRBV5-1, the J gene TRBJ2-7; TRBD1 matches at 7 bases. CDR1 SGHRS and CDR2 YFSETQ come from the germline V gene. The CDR3 is made up of 17 amino acids. J gave up 2 bases and V 4 bases, and 15 bases lay outside the gene matches. The CDR3 sequence is CASSPDSRTGKTYEQYF. The CDR3 nucleotides are TGCGCCAGCAGCCCAGACAGCAGGACAGGTAAAACCTACGAGCAGTACTTC.

The rearrangement joins TRBV20-1 to TRBJ2-3; D may match TRBD1 or TRBD2 (5 bases each). Germline lookup yields CDR1 DFQATT and CDR2 SNEGSKA (reference sequence). V gave up 6 bases and J gave up 4 bases, with 14 bases separating them. The CDR3 has 13 amino acids. CDR3: CSAPGTNSDTQYF. Written as DNA, the CDR3 is TGCAGTGCCCCCGGGACCAACTCAGATACGCAGTATTTT.

This clonotype was seen more than once but under ten times. V usage is TRBV2 and J usage is TRBJ2-3; D is uncertain. V was pared by 7 bases and J by 1 base, with 9 bases between. The CDR3 totals 13 residues. Looked up from germline, CDR1 is SNHLY and CDR2 is FYNNEI. The CDR3 spells CASNSLGTDTQYF. The CDR3, as DNA: TGTGCCAGCAATAGTCTCGGCACAGATACGCAGTATTTT.

The table lists this clonotype with a few counts. This chain joins TRBV28 and TRBJ1-5; 7 nucleotides match TRBD1. The trim removed 3 bases at V and 6 bases at J, leaving 17 bases unmatched. Germline V gene lookup returns CDR1 MDHEN and CDR2 SYDVKM. CDR3 size: 18 residues. This CDR3 is CASSLDRTSRGLSQPQHF. DNA of the CDR3: TGTGCCAGCAGTTTGGACAGGACCTCGAGGGGGCTGAGTCAGCCCCAGCATTTT.

The gene calls are TRBV5-5 and TRBJ2-3; tentatively, D is TRBD2 (5 bases). The CDR3 covers 18 residues. CDR1 and CDR2 (germline): SGHKS, YYEKEE (reference sequence). V was pared by 3 bases and J by 1 base, with 21 bases between. The CDR3 here is CASSSVLVVRGGTDTQYF. CDR3 DNA sequence: TGTGCCAGCAGCTCAGTACTTGTCGTCCGGGGAGGCACAGATACGCAGTATTTT.

In this sample, this clonotype turned up a few times. This chain connects TRBV29-1 to TRBJ2-1; D gene unclear. This CDR3 comprises 11 residues. V lost 6 bases and J lost 2, with 5 bases in between. CDR1 SQVTM and CDR2 ANQGSEA come from the germline V gene. CDR3 nucleotides: TGCAGCGTCCGACCCTACAATGAGCAGTTCTTC. Protein sequence: CSVRPYNEQFF.

At least ten counts were recorded for this clonotype. The chain employs TRBV20-1 and TRBJ2-7; D is unresolved. V was clipped by 5 bases and J by 1 base, with 21 bases between them. The length of the CDR3 is 16 residues. Germline lookup yields CDR1 DFQATT and CDR2 SNEGSKA (reference sequence). The CDR3 here is CSAEKYSKAVSYEQYF. The CDR3 nucleotides read TGCAGTGCTGAAAAATACTCAAAAGCCGTGTCCTACGAGCAGTACTTC.

This chain links TRBV29-1 with TRBJ2-7, with D maybe TRBD1 (6 bases). V was shortened by 4 bases and J by 5 bases, with 12 bases between the two germline ends. The CDR3 length is 12 residues. Germline lookup yields CDR1 SQVTM and CDR2 ANQGSEA. The CDR3 protein is CSVGRGGNEQYF. In DNA, the CDR3 is TGCAGCGTTGGGCGAGGGGGAAACGAGCAGTACTTC.

This clonotype was observed once. This rearrangement joins TRBV7-9 to TRBJ2-3; 7 bases align to TRBD2. V gave up 2 bases and J gave up 3 bases; unmatched junction bases: 8. Germline CDR1 is SEHNR and CDR2 is FQNEAQ (reference sequence). The CDR3 is 16 amino acids. The CDR3 DNA follows: TGTGCCAGCAGCTTACCCCGGGGGAGGGAGACAGATACGCAGTATTTT. The encoded protein is CASSLPRGRETDTQYF.

The V gene is TRBV5-1, the J gene TRBJ2-2; D is unresolved. The CDR3 totals 18 residues. Trimming pared 5 bases from V and 0 bases from J, leaving 20 bases between. Germline V CDR1 and CDR2: SGHRS, YFSETQ. The chain's CDR3 is CASRLAYAGLANTGELFF. The CDR3, as DNA: TGCGCCAGCAGGTTAGCATATGCAGGTCTAGCGAACACCGGGGAGCTGTTTTTT. Looking up the rest from reference TRBV5-1 and TRBJ2-2 gives the full variable domain: KAGVTQTPRYLIKTRGQQVTLSCSPISGHRSVSWYQQTPGQGLQFLFEYFSETQRNKGNFPGRFSGRQFSNSRSEMNVSTLELGDSALYLCASRLAYAGLANTGELFFGEGSRLTVL.

The V and J genes are TRBV12-3 or TRBV12-4 and TRBJ2-7; D is possibly TRBD1 or TRBD2 (6 bases each). V dropped 1 base and J dropped 5 bases, with 18 bases sitting between them. The CDR3 spans 16 residues. The CDR3 sequence is CASSLGWGAGAHEQYF. The CDR3 DNA is TGTGCCAGCAGTTTAGGTTGGGGGGCCGGGGCCCACGAGCAGTACTTC.

This CDR3 is CASSEAPNTEAFF. CDR3 nucleotide sequence: TGTGCCAGCAGTGAAGCCCCTAACACTGAAGCTTTCTTT. V is TRBV2 and J is TRBJ1-1; D uncertain. Per germline, CDR1 SNHLY and CDR2 FYNNEI. Trimming cost V 0 bases and J 2 bases, with 4 bases left between them. This CDR3 has 13 amino acids.